Reported below is one T cell receptor beta chain. What it recognizes is unknown. This sample stems from a study of response to subunit inactivated influenza vaccine. The study, taken as a whole, reports: T cells newly recruited by each seasonal influenza vaccination are few, the authors suggested.

From germline, CDR1 is SGHTA and CDR2 FQGNSA. V lost 1 base and J lost 7, with 17 bases in between. This CDR3 is 15 amino acids long. MiXCR was run by TCRdb on the RT-PCR reads, yielding one entry per CDR3 protein. This table holds about 480,000 distinct CDR3 sequences, about 25% found once. The chain links TRBV7-2 to TRBJ2-7; the D gene could be TRBD1 or TRBD2 (5 bases each). The clonotype was recovered from a man in his forties or fifties who received an inactivated influenza vaccine. The sample here was CD4+ T cells sorted from PBMCs, taken more than 4 days after vaccination. CDR3 nucleotides: TGTGCCAGCAGCTTAGTGGGGACCACCTCGGAGGAGCAGTACTTC. Its translation: CASSLVGTTSEEQYF.